This is a list of T cell receptor beta chains from one sample in a study of shared clonotypes between healthy human individuals. The method was immunoSEQ multiplex PCR; TCRdb's version includes in-frame clones alone and lacks a portion of them. The sample consists of about 480,000 clones, approximately 79% of them appearing once. The specimen sequenced was PBMCs. The receptors come from a woman in her thirties or forties in good health. Some clones in this sample may be carry-over from other donors' samples. Both conserved end residues are part of each CDR3. The D gene is left open where the match is weak. Clone size appears in some rows only: once, few, many, or a class for an expanded clone.

clone size,D gene,V gene,J gene,CDR3 DNA,CDR3 protein
once,.,TRBV13,TRBJ1-1,TGTGCCAGCAGCCTCGGACGGCTGAACACTGAAGCTTTCTTT,CASSLGRLNTEAFF
.,.,TRBV4-1,TRBJ1-3,TGCGCCAGCAGCCAAGAGGTTCGTGGGAGAGGCTCTGGAAACACCATATATTTT,CASSQEVRGRGSGNTIYF
.,.,TRBV7-2,TRBJ2-7,TGTGCCAGCAGCTTTGGGCGGACCGGGACAAGGCAGTACTTC,CASSFGRTGTRQYF
.,.,TRBV28,TRBJ1-2,TGTGCCAGCATCGGTCAGGGACATGGCTACACCTTC,CASIGQGHGYTF
few,.,TRBV18,TRBJ2-1,TGTGCCAGCCAATCCAGGGAAAGCTCCTACAATGAGCAGTTCTTC,CASQSRESSYNEQFF
.,TRBD2,TRBV9,TRBJ2-1,TGTGCCAGTACCCGGGGCGGGAGGGCCACTGAGCAGTTCTTC,CASTRGGRATEQFF
.,.,TRBV10-3,TRBJ2-5,TGTGCCATCAGTAACAGAATTCAAGAGACCCAGTACTTC,CAISNRIQETQYF
.,.,TRBV6-1,TRBJ1-1,TGTGCCAGCAGGGGGGACGTTGTGAACACTGAAGCTTTCTTT,CASRGDVVNTEAFF
few,.,TRBV18,TRBJ1-3,TGTGCCAGCTCACCCCCCGGCCGCTCTGGAAACACCATATATTTT,CASSPPGRSGNTIYF
.,.,TRBV7-9,TRBJ2-7,TGTGCCAGCAGCTCATCGGGGTTAGGAGAGCAGTACTTC,CASSSSGLGEQYF
.,.,TRBV27,TRBJ2-2,TGTGCCAGCAGTTTATTTGCGACAGGTGGTTATGGCGACACCGGGGAGCTGTTTTTT,CASSLFATGGYGDTGELFF
many,.,TRBV6-1,TRBJ2-6,TGTGCCAGCATAAGATCTGGGGCCAACGTCCTGACTTTC,CASIRSGANVLTF
.,TRBD2,TRBV7-6,TRBJ2-7,TGTGCCAGCAGCCCTAGGGGTAGCGGGACCTACGAGCAGTACTTC,CASSPRGSGTYEQYF
.,TRBD2,TRBV4-2,TRBJ2-5,TGTGCCAGCAGCCAAGTAGGACTAGCGGGAGGGCGGCAAGAGACCCAGTACTTC,CASSQVGLAGGRQETQYF
.,.,TRBV18,TRBJ1-1,TGTGCCAGCTCACCAGTACCGGGAAAGAACACTGAAGCTTTCTTT,CASSPVPGKNTEAFF
.,.,TRBV30,TRBJ1-5,TGTGCCTGGAGTGCGCTGAATAATCAGCCCCGGCATTTT,CAWSALNNQPRHF
.,TRBD1,TRBV2,TRBJ1-4,TGTGCCAGCAGTCGTGACAGGGGGGGAGATGAAAAACTGTTTTTT,CASSRDRGGDEKLFF
once,TRBD2,TRBV6-5,TRBJ2-5,TGTGCCAGCAGTTCCCCGGGACTAGCGGGAGAGACCCAGTACTTC,CASSSPGLAGETQYF
few,TRBD1,TRBV11-2,TRBJ2-4,TGTGCCAGCAGCCCAGGGGGCTGGGGAAACATTCAGTACTTC,CASSPGGWGNIQYF
.,.,TRBV7-2,TRBJ2-7,TGTGCCAGCAGTGGCAGCTCCGGGGCCAACTACGAGCAGTACTTC,CASSGSSGANYEQYF
once,TRBD1,TRBV28,TRBJ1-5,TGTGCCAGCCAGACAGGGGGCGGATTTAGCAATCAGCCCCAGCATTTT,CASQTGGGFSNQPQHF
.,.,TRBV7-6,TRBJ2-3,TGTGCCAGCAGCGCCACAGGGACAGATACGCAGTATTTT,CASSATGTDTQYF
.,TRBD1,TRBV2,TRBJ1-5,TGTGCCAGCAGTGAAGAACAGGGGCATGGAGGTCAGCCCCAGCATTTT,CASSEEQGHGGQPQHF
.,.,TRBV7-3,TRBJ2-7,TGTGCCAGCACCTTCCCGACAGGGAGGTGCGAGCAGTACTTC,CASTFPTGRCEQYF
.,TRBD2,TRBV9,TRBJ2-1,TGTGCCAGCAGCGTAGAGCGGGGGGGCTCCTACAATGAGCAGTTCTTC,CASSVERGGSYNEQFF
.,.,TRBV5-5,TRBJ2-7,TGTGCCAGCAGCCAAACAGGCCAGGCTTTAAGGGAGCAGTACTTC,CASSQTGQALREQYF
few,.,TRBV6-1,TRBJ1-4,TGTGCCAGCAGTGAAGGGATCACAACTAATGAAAAACTGTTTTTT,CASSEGITTNEKLFF
.,TRBD2,TRBV11-3,TRBJ2-1,TGTGCCAGCAGCTTAGGCGGGACTAGCGTCTACAATGAGCAGTTCTTC,CASSLGGTSVYNEQFF
.,.,TRBV7-2,TRBJ2-3,TGTGCCAGCAGCAAACTAGGGGGCACAGATACGCAGTATTTT,CASSKLGGTDTQYF
.,.,TRBV30,TRBJ2-7,TGTGCCTCGGGTCGGGCCAGCTCCTACGAGCAGTACTTC,CASGRASSYEQYF
.,TRBD2,TRBV27,TRBJ2-3,TGTGCCAGCAGTCCCTTTCTAGCGGGAGGAACAGATACGCAGTATTTT,CASSPFLAGGTDTQYF
.,.,TRBV11-2,TRBJ1-5,TGTGCCAGCAGCCCAGGGATCGGGGGGTATCAGCCCCAGCATTTT,CASSPGIGGYQPQHF
few,.,TRBV6-1,TRBJ1-1,TGTGCCAGCAGTGAAGTATATAGTCGGACTGAAGCTTTCTTT,CASSEVYSRTEAFF
.,.,TRBV5-1,TRBJ2-6,TGCGCCAGCAGCTTGGACTACAGCTCTGGGGCCAACGTCCTGACTTTC,CASSLDYSSGANVLTF
.,.,TRBV15,TRBJ1-5,TGTGCCACCAACACGGACAGACCGAGCAATCAGCCCCAGCATTTT,CATNTDRPSNQPQHF
.,.,TRBV18,TRBJ2-1,TGTGCCAGCTCACCCTTCCAGGGTGAGCAGTTCTTC,CASSPFQGEQFF
.,.,TRBV7-6,TRBJ2-1,TGTGCCAGCAGCTTACTCCGATTTAATGAGCAGTTCTTC,CASSLLRFNEQFF
.,TRBD2,TRBV6-1,TRBJ2-7,TGTGCCAGCACCAGACTAGCGGGAGTGGGGGAGCAGTACTTC,CASTRLAGVGEQYF
once,TRBD1,TRBV27,TRBJ1-5,TGTGCCAGCAGTTTACGGGCTAGTGACAGGGGGCTTCGTCAGCCCCAGCATTTT,CASSLRASDRGLRQPQHF
.,TRBD1,TRBV6-4,TRBJ2-3,TGTGCCAGCAGTGACTCATTTGGCAGGGGGACAGATACGCAGTATTTT,CASSDSFGRGTDTQYF
few,.,TRBV2,TRBJ2-6,TGTGCCAGCCTCTTTTTCTCTGGGGCCAACGTCCTGACTTTC,CASLFFSGANVLTF
.,.,TRBV27,TRBJ2-1,TGTGCCAGCAGTTTTGGCGTCAACAATGAGCAGTTCTTC,CASSFGVNNEQFF
few,TRBD1,TRBV10-1,TRBJ2-2,TGCGCCAGCAGCTCCGGGACAGGAGGCACCGGGGAGCTGTTTTTT,CASSSGTGGTGELFF
.,.,TRBV21-1,TRBJ2-5,TGTGCCAGCAGCACCCATTCCTCGACCGGACACTGGGAGACCCAGTACTTC,CASSTHSSTGHWETQYF
.,TRBD2,TRBV6-5,TRBJ2-2,TGTGCCAGCAGTTTCCGACTAGCAGGCCCCGGGGAGCTGTTTTTT,CASSFRLAGPGELFF
.,.,TRBV28,TRBJ1-1,TGTGCCAGCAGTTTAAAAGGCGTAGACACTGAAGCTTTCTTT,CASSLKGVDTEAFF
.,TRBD2,TRBV4-2,TRBJ2-1,TGTGCCAGCAGCCAAGATGGGCGGGAGGGCAAGTGGGATGAGCAGTTCTTC,CASSQDGREGKWDEQFF
.,TRBD2,TRBV27,TRBJ2-7,TGTGCCAGCAGTTTGGGGGCGGGAGGCCGCTACGAGCAGTACTTC,CASSLGAGGRYEQYF
.,.,TRBV4-3,TRBJ2-3,TGCGCCAGCAGCCAAGATGCTAGATCAGATACGCAGTATTTT,CASSQDARSDTQYF
.,TRBD2,TRBV11-1,TRBJ2-7,TGTGCCAGCAGCCTGAGCGGGAGTTTCTACGAGCAGTACTTC,CASSLSGSFYEQYF